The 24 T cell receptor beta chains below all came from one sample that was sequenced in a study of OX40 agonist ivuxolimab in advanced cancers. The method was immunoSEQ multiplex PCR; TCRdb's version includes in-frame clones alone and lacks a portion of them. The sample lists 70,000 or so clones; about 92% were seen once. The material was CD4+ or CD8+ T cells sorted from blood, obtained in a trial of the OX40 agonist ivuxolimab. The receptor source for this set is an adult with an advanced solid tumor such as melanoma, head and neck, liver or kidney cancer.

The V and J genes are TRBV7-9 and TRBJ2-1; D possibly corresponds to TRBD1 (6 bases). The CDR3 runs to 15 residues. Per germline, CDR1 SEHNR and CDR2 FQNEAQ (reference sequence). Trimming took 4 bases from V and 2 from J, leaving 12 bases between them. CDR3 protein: CASSSPQGPYNEQFF. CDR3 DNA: TGTGCCAGCAGCTCTCCACAGGGTCCCTACAATGAGCAGTTCTTC.

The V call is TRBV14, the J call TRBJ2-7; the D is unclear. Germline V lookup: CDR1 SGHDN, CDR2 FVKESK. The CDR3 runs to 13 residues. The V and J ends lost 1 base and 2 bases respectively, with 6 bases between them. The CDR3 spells CASSQGGAYEQYF. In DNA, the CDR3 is TGTGCCAGCAGCCAAGGAGGAGCCTACGAGCAGTACTTC.

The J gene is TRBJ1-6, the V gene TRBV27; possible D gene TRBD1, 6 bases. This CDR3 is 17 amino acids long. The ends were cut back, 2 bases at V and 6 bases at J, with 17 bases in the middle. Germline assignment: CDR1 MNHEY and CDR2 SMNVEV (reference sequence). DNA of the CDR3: TGTGCCAGCAGTTTAGTGTTTACAGGGTTAACTAATTCACCCCTCCACTTT. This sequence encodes CASSLVFTGLTNSPLHF.

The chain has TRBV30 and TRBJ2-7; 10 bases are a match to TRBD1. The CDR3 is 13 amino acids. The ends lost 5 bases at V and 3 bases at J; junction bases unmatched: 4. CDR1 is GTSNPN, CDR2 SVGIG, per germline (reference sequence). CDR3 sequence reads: CAWRDRGYYEQYF. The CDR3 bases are TGTGCCTGGCGGGACAGGGGATACTACGAGCAGTACTTC.

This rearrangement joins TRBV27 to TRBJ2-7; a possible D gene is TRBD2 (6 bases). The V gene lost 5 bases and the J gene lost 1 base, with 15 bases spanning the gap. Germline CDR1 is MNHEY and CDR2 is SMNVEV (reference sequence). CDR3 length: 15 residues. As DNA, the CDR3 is TGTGCCAGCAGTCACGGGGTAGCGGCTTCCTACGAGCAGTACTTC. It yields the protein CASSHGVAASYEQYF.

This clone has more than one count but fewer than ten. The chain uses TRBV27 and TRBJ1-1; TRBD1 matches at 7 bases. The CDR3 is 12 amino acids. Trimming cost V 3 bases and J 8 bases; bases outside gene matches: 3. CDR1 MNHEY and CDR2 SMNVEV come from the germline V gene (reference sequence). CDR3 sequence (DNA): TGTGCCAGCAGTTTTCCGGGACAGGAAGCTTTCTTT. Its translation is CASSFPGQEAFF.

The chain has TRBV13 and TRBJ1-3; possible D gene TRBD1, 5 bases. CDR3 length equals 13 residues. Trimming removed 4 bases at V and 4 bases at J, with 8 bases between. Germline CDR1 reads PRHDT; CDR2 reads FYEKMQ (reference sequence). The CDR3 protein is CASSSWTGNTIYF. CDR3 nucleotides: TGTGCCAGCAGCTCCTGGACAGGAAACACCATATATTTT.

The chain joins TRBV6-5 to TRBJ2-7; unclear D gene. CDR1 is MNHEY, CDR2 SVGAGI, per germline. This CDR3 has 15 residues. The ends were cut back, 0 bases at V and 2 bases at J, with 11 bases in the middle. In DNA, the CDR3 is TGTGCCAGCAGTTACTCAGTCGAATGGACCTACGAGCAGTACTTC. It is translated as CASSYSVEWTYEQYF.

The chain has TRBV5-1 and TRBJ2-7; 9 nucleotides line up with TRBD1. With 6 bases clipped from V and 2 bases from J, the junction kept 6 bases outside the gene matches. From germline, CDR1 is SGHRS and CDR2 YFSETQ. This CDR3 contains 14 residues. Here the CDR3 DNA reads TGCGCCAGCACCGTGGACAGGGGCGCCTACGAGCAGTACTTC. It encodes CASTVDRGAYEQYF.

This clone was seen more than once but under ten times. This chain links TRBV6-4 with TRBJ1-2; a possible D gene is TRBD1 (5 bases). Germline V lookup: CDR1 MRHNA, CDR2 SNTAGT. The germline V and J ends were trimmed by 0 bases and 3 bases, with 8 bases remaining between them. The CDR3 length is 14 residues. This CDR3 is CASSDSAGHYGYTF. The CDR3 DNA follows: TGTGCCAGCAGTGACTCCGCGGGACACTATGGCTACACCTTC.

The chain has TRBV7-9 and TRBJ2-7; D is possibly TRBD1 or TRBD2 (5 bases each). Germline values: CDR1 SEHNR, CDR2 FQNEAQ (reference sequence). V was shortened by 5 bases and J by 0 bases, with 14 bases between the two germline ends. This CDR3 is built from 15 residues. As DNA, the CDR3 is TGTGCCAGCAGCCCCCGGGACGGCTACTCCTACGAGCAGTACTTC. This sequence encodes CASSPRDGYSYEQYF.

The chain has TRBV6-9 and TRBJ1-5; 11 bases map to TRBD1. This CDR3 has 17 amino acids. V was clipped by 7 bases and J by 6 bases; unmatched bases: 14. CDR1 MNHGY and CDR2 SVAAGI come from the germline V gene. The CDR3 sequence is CASIPRGRTGGGQPQHF. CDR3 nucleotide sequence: TGTGCCAGCATCCCTCGCGGCAGGACAGGGGGCGGTCAGCCCCAGCATTTT.

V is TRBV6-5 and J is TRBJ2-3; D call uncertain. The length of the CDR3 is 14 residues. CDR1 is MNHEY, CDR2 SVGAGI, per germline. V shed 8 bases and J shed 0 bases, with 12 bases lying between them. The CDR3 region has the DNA TGTGCCAGCTCCGACGGAGTAAGCACAGATACGCAGTATTTT. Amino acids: CASSDGVSTDTQYF.

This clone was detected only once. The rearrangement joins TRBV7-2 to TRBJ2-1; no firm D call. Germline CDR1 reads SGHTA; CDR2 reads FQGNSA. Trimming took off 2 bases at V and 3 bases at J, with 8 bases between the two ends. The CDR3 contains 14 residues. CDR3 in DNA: TGTGCCAGCAGCTTAATGCCAGACTACAATGAGCAGTTCTTC. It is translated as CASSLMPDYNEQFF.

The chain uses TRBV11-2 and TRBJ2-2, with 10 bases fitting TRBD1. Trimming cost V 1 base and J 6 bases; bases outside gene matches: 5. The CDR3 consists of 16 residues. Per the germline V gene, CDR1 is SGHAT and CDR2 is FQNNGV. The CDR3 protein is CASSLVVGQGAGELFF. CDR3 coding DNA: TGTGCCAGCAGCTTAGTTGTCGGACAGGGGGCCGGGGAGCTGTTTTTT. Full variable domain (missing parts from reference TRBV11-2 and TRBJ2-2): EAGVAQSPRYKIIEKRQSVAFWCNPISGHATLYWYQQILGQGPKLLIQFQNNGVVDDSQLPKDRFSAERLKGVDSTLKIQPAKLEDSAVYLCASSLVVGQGAGELFFGEGSRLTVL.

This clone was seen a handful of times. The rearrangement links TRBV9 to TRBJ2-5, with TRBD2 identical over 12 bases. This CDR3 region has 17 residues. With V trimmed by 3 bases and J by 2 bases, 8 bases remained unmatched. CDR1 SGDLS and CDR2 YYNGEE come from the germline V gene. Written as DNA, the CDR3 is TGTGCCAGCAGCGGGCTAGCGGGGGGGCCCGGACAAGAGACCCAGTACTTC. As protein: CASSGLAGGPGQETQYF.

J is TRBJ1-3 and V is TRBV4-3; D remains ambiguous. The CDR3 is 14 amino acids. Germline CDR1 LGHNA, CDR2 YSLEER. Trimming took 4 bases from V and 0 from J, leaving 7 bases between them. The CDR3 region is CASSPKVSGNTIYF. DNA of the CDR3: TGCGCCAGCAGCCCAAAGGTCTCTGGAAACACCATATATTTT.

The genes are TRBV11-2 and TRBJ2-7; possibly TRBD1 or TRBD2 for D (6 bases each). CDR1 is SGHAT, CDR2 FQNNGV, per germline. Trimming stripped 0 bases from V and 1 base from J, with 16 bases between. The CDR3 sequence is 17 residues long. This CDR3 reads CASSLDQNGGESYEQYF. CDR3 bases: TGTGCCAGCAGCTTAGATCAGAACGGGGGCGAATCCTACGAGCAGTACTTC. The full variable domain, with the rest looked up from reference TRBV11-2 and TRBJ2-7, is EAGVAQSPRYKIIEKRQSVAFWCNPISGHATLYWYQQILGQGPKLLIQFQNNGVVDDSQLPKDRFSAERLKGVDSTLKIQPAKLEDSAVYLCASSLDQNGGESYEQYFGPGTRLTVT.

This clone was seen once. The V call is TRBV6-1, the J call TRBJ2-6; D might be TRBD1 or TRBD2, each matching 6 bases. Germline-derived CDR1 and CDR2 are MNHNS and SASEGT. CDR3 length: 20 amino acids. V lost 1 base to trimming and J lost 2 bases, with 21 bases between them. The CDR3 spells CASSEGQVFTGATGANVLTF. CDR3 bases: TGTGCCAGCAGTGAAGGACAGGTTTTCACGGGGGCAACTGGGGCCAACGTCCTGACTTTC.

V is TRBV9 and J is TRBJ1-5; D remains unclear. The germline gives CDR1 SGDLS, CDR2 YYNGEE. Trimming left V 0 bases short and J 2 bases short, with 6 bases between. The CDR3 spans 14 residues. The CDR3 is CASSVGAGNQPQHF. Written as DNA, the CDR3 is TGTGCCAGCAGCGTAGGGGCGGGCAATCAGCCCCAGCATTTT.

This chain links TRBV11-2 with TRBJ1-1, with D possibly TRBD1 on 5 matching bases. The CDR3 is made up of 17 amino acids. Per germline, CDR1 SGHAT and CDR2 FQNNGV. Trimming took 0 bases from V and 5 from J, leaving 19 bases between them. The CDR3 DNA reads TGTGCCAGCAGCTTAGAGGGAGGAGGACCTCGGGGGACTGAAGCTTTCTTT. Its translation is CASSLEGGGPRGTEAFF.

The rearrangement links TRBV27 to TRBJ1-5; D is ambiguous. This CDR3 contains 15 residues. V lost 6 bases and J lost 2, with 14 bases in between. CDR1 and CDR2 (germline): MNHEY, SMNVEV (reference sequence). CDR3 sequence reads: CASSSTPPGNQPQHF. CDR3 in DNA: TGTGCCAGCAGCTCGACCCCACCTGGCAATCAGCCCCAGCATTTT.

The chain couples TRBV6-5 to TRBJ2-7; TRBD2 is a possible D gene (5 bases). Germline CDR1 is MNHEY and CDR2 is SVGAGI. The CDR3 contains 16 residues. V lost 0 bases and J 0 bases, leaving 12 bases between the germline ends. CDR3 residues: CASSYSIGESSYEQYF. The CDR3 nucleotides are TGTGCCAGCAGTTACTCGATTGGGGAGAGCTCCTACGAGCAGTACTTC.

CDR3 amino acids: CASSLGGMNTEAFF. The CDR3 DNA follows: TGTGCCAGCAGCTTAGGGGGGATGAACACTGAAGCTTTCTTT. The rearrangement links TRBV7-6 to TRBJ1-1, with D maybe TRBD1 (5 bases). V shed 1 base and J shed 0 bases, with 6 bases lying between them. This CDR3 region has 14 residues. In germline, CDR1 is SGHVS, CDR2 FNYEAQ.